One sample yielded the 8 T cell receptor beta chains listed below, sequenced in a study of T cell repertoires in cytomegalovirus infection. MiXCR, applied by TCRdb to the reads, yields one record per CDR3 protein. Of about 130,000 distinct CDR3 sequences listed, roughly 9% are singletons. Material: PBMCs. The receptors originated from a human donor in good health (CMV status not recorded). Some clones in this sample may be carry-over from other donors' samples.

This clonotype has ten or more counts. The J gene is TRBJ2-7, the V gene TRBV29-1; 7 bases fit TRBD1. The CDR3 has 12 residues. Germline V gene sequence: CDR1 SQVTM, CDR2 ANQGSEA. The ends lost 7 bases at V and 0 bases at J; junction bases unmatched: 3. The CDR3 region is CSATGVSYEQYF. CDR3 coding DNA: TGCAGCGCTACAGGGGTCTCCTACGAGCAGTACTTC.

The sample holds many counts of this clonotype. The chain has TRBV11-2 and TRBJ2-7, with D uncertain. Germline CDR1 is SGHAT and CDR2 is FQNNGV. The CDR3 runs 11 residues. Trimming shortened V by 5 bases and J by 9 bases, and 11 bases separated the two germline ends. CDR3 sequence reads: CASSRYSGQYF. For the CDR3, the DNA is TGTGCCAGCAGCCGTTATAGTGGGCAGTACTTC.

This clonotype was counted many times. The chain links TRBV2 to TRBJ1-2; D is uncertain. The CDR3 loop spans 13 amino acids. Germline CDR1 is SNHLY and CDR2 is FYNNEI. V lost 2 bases and J 2 bases, leaving 6 bases between the germline ends. The CDR3 reads CASSEMVNYGYTF. The CDR3 DNA follows: TGTGCCAGCAGTGAAATGGTGAACTATGGCTACACCTTC.

This clonotype was picked up many times. The rearrangement joins TRBV7-2 to TRBJ1-5; D call uncertain. The V gene's germline CDR1 is SGHTA and CDR2 FQGNSA. CDR3 size: 15 residues. The ends were cut back, 5 bases at V and 0 bases at J, with 11 bases in the middle. CDR3 DNA sequence: TGTGCCAGCAGCCCTGGGTGGAGTAGCAATCAGCCCCAGCATTTT. As protein: CASSPGWSSNQPQHF.

This rearrangement joins TRBV20-1 to TRBJ2-1; D not resolved. V was clipped by 6 bases and J by 2 bases, with 8 bases between them. This CDR3 has 12 amino acids. Germline assignment: CDR1 DFQATT and CDR2 SNEGSKA (reference sequence). CDR3 loop: CSARTAYNEQFF. The DNA for the CDR3 is TGCAGTGCCAGGACGGCCTACAATGAGCAGTTCTTC.

This clonotype was seen many times. J is TRBJ2-1 and V is TRBV27, with 9 positions matching TRBD1. The CDR3 is 16 amino acids. Germline CDR1 and CDR2: MNHEY and SMNVEV (reference sequence). Trimming at V came to 0 bases and at J to 2 bases, leaving 2 bases not matched to a gene. The CDR3 protein is CASSLSTGGAYNEQFF. DNA of the CDR3: TGTGCCAGCAGTTTATCTACAGGGGGCGCCTACAATGAGCAGTTCTTC.

This clonotype was seen many times. This rearrangement joins TRBV28 to TRBJ1-1, with D hard to call. The CDR3 runs 12 residues. Deletions cut 10 bases from V and 1 base from J, with 10 bases between. Germline V gives CDR1 MDHEN, CDR2 SYDVKM. The CDR3 reads CATSDGNTEAFF. The DNA of the CDR3 is TGTGCCACCTCGGACGGGAACACTGAAGCTTTCTTT.

V is TRBV2 and J is TRBJ2-1; possibly TRBD2 for D (7 bases). Trimming removed 4 bases at V and 8 bases at J, with 18 bases between. CDR1 and CDR2 (germline): SNHLY, FYNNEI. The CDR3 length is 15 residues. In DNA, the CDR3 is TGTGCCAGCAGTGGGGGTAGAGGGGGGGAAGATGAGCAGTTCTTC. Protein product: CASSGGRGGEDEQFF. The full variable domain, rest sourced from reference TRBV2 and TRBJ2-1, is EPEVTQTPSHQVTQMGQEVILRCVPISNHLYFYWYRQILGQKVEFLVSFYNNEISEKSEIFDDQFSVERPDGSNFTLKIRSTKLEDSAMYFCASSGGRGGEDEQFFGPGTRLTVL.